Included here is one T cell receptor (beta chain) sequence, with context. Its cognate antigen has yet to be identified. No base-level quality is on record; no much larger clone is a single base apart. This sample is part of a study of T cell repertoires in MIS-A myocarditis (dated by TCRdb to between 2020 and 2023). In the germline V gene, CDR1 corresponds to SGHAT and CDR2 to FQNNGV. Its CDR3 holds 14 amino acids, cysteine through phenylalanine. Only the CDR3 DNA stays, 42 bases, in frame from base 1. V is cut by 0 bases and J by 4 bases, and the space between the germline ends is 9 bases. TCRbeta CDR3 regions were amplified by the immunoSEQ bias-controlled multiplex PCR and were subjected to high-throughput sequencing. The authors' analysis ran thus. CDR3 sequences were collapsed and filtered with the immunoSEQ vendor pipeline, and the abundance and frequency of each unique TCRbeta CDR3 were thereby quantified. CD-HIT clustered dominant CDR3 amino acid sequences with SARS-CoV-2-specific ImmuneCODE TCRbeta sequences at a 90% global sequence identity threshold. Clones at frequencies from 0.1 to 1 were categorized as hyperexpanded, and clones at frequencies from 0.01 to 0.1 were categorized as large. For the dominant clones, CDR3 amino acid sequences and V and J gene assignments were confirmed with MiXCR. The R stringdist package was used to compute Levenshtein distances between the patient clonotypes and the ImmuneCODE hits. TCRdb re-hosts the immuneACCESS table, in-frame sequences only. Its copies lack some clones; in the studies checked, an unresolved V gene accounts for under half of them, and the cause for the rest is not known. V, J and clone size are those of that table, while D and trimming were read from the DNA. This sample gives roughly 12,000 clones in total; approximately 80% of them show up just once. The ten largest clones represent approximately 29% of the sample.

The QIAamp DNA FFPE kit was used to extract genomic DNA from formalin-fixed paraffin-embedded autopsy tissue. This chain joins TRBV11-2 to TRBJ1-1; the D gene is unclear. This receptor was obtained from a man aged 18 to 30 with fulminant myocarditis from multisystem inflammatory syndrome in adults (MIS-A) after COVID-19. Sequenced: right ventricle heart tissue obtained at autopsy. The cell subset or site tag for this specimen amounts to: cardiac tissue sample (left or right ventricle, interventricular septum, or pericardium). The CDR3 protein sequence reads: CASSLEGGFTEAFF. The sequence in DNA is TGTGCCAGCAGCTTAGAGGGAGGTTTCACTGAAGCTTTCTTT.